In its sample, the clone carrying this TCR beta chain was seen a few times. Its antigen is currently unknown. The source material, RNA transcripts, was used to amplify TCR beta CDR3 regions. The TCR CDR3 was amplified in a first-round RT-PCR using the HTBI primer set. A single record per CDR3 protein comes from TCRdb applying MiXCR to the multiplex PCR reads. The sample includes under 450,000 distinct CDR3 sequences, around 16% of them seen just once. The entry originates in a study of T cells in Graves' hyperthyroidism and ophthalmopathy. Study findings and constraints: In blood, most of the thyroid clonotypes expanded above 0.001 were also present.

The V end was cut by 5 bases, the J end by 3 bases, with 10 bases between. Germline CDR1 PRHDT, CDR2 FYEKMQ (reference sequence). This CDR3 comprises 13 residues. Stable hyperthyroidism: no ophthalmopathy progression over 18 months of follow-up. The rearrangement joins TRBV13 to TRBJ1-2, with D possibly TRBD1 on 5 matching bases. Input material: blood. This sequence originates from a woman aged 18-29 years with Graves' hyperthyroidism. CDR3 bases: TGTGCCAGCAGCGGCCTAGGGGACTATGGCTACACCTTC. Protein sequence: CASSGLGDYGYTF.